A single sample gave rise to the 18 T cell receptor beta chains below, sequenced in a study of CD8 T cells in ankylosing spondylitis. From the 5' RACE reads, TCRdb called clonotypes with MiXCR, one entry per CDR3 protein. The profile covers under 850,000 distinct CDR3 sequences, with about 20% appearing a single time and around 19% taken by the ten largest. The study's findings and limits: Seven to nine highly homologous variants made up a TCR beta motif, and this motif appeared characteristic of ankylosing spondylitis blood.

These receptors have no known antigen. The specimen was blood, either unsorted or a sorted T cell fraction (not recorded which). These receptors were taken from a male donor with ankylosing spondylitis.

This clonotype was found many times. CDR3 sequence reads: CASSLPSGRVEETQYF. CDR3 sequence (DNA): TGTGCCAGCAGCCTCCCGAGCGGGAGGGTTGAAGAGACCCAGTACTTC. The rearrangement joins TRBV7-9 to TRBJ2-5, with 10 bases identical to TRBD2. With 5 bases clipped from V and 3 bases from J, the junction kept 9 bases outside the gene matches. Germline V gene sequence: CDR1 SEHNR, CDR2 FQNEAQ (reference sequence). The CDR3 has 16 residues.

The sample holds many counts of this clonotype. The CDR3 bases are TGTGCCAGCAGGATAGGACAGGGGAACGAGCAGTACTTC. It codes for CASRIGQGNEQYF. The V and J genes are TRBV11-2 and TRBJ2-7; 9 bases are a match to TRBD1. The CDR3 has 13 residues. Germline V gene data show CDR1 as SGHAT and CDR2 as FQNNGV. Losses at the gene ends were 6 bases for V and 5 bases for J; bases not matched to a gene: 5.

The chain joins TRBV19 to TRBJ1-5; no clear D. CDR1 LNHDA and CDR2 SQIVND come from the germline V gene (reference sequence). Trimming removed 5 bases from V and 11 bases from J, with 25 bases in between. The CDR3 runs to 16 residues. Here the CDR3 reads CASSRRHGLGKIAQHF. The CDR3 nucleotides are TGTGCCAGTAGTCGGAGACACGGGCTAGGGAAGATAGCCCAGCATTTT.

Details on this clonotype: The conserved final phenylalanine or tryptophan is absent from the CDR3, which likely points to a read error. The V and J genes are TRBV11-2 and TRBJ2-1; 13 bases line up with TRBD2. CDR3 size: 18 residues. J was trimmed by 0 bases and V by 6 bases; bases with no gene match: 8. Germline V gives CDR1 SGHAT, CDR2 FQNNGV. DNA of the CDR3: TGTGCCAGCAGTCCGGGACTAGCGGGACCCCTCTCCTACAATGAGCAGTTCTCC. This encodes CASSPGLAGPLSYNEQFS.

The chain is built from TRBV28 and TRBJ2-7, with TRBD2 matching 8 bases. Looked up from germline, CDR1 is MDHEN and CDR2 is SYDVKM. The CDR3 runs 14 residues. The V and J ends lost 5 bases and 4 bases, in that order; junction bases with no gene match: 7. DNA of the CDR3: TGTGCCAGCAGTCAAGCGGGAGTGGAGTACGAGCAGTACTTC. This gives the protein CASSQAGVEYEQYF.

This clonotype was detected ten times or more. The V and J genes are TRBV20-1 and TRBJ1-6; D is unresolved. The CDR3 contains 15 residues. Trimming shortened V by 4 bases and J by 3 bases, and 13 bases separated the two germline ends. Germline V gene sequence: CDR1 DFQATT, CDR2 SNEGSKA (reference sequence). The CDR3 DNA reads as TGCAGTGCTAACCCGCCCGGCAGCTATAATTCACCCCTCCACTTT. Its protein product is CSANPPGSYNSPLHF.

The rearrangement links TRBV7-9 to TRBJ1-1; possibly TRBD1 for D (6 bases). The CDR3 has 16 amino acids. The ends were cut back, 5 bases at V and 0 bases at J, with 16 bases in the middle. Germline V CDR1 and CDR2: SEHNR, FQNEAQ (reference sequence). In nucleotides, the CDR3 is TGTGCCAGCAGCCTCCCCCAGGGGAACATGAACACTGAAGCTTTCTTT. Protein: CASSLPQGNMNTEAFF.

This chain links TRBV6-2 or TRBV6-3 with TRBJ1-5; the D is unclear. The CDR3 runs 14 residues. Germline loops: CDR1 MNHEY, CDR2 SVGEGT. Trimming took 8 bases from V and 3 from J, leaving 14 bases between them. CDR3 sequence (DNA): TGTGCCAGCGGCCGTGGCGGTCTCAATCAGCCCCAGCATTTT. Translated: CASGRGGLNQPQHF.

This clonotype was counted between two and nine times. The chain has TRBV7-3 and TRBJ1-5; D is undetermined. Trimming took off 1 base at V and 7 bases at J, with 17 bases between the two ends. This CDR3 is built from 16 residues. In germline, CDR1 is SGHTA, CDR2 FQGTGA. This CDR3 reads CASSLRRNRIGQPQHF. The CDR3 bases are TGTGCCAGCAGCTTAAGGAGGAATAGGATCGGGCAGCCCCAGCATTTT. Filled out from reference TRBV7-3 and TRBJ1-5, the complete variable domain reads GAGVSQTPSNKVTEKGKYVELRCDPISGHTALYWYRQSLGQGPEFLIYFQGTGAADDSGLPNDRFFAVRPEGSVSTLKIQRTERGDSAVYLCASSLRRNRIGQPQHFGDGTRLSIL.

This clonotype was picked up a small number of times. This sequence joins TRBV6-1 and TRBJ2-7; D may match TRBD1 or TRBD2 (5 bases each). The CDR3 is 12 residues long. Germline CDR1 is MNHNS and CDR2 is SASEGT. Trimming cost V 8 bases and J 2 bases, with 10 bases left between them. The CDR3 sequence is CASEGQAYEQYF. CDR3 in DNA: TGTGCCAGCGAGGGGCAGGCCTACGAGCAGTACTTC.

This sequence joins TRBV5-6 and TRBJ2-1; 12 bases fit TRBD2. This CDR3 comprises 14 residues. From germline, CDR1 is SGHDT and CDR2 YYEEEE. J lost 9 bases, V lost 6 bases, and 7 bases had no gene match. CDR3 loop: CASMRGLAGIEQFF. CDR3 coding DNA: TGTGCCAGCATGAGGGGACTAGCGGGTATTGAGCAGTTCTTC.

The chain combines TRBV11-2 with TRBJ2-5, with D possibly TRBD1 on 6 matching bases. V lost 4 bases to trimming and J lost 4 bases, with 13 bases between them. The CDR3 is 14 amino acids. Germline V CDR1 and CDR2: SGHAT, FQNNGV. The CDR3: CASSSQGWRETQYF. The CDR3 bases are TGTGCCAGCAGCTCCCAGGGGTGGCGAGAGACCCAGTACTTC. The variable domain in full, with the rest retrieved from reference TRBV11-2 and TRBJ2-5, is EAGVAQSPRYKIIEKRQSVAFWCNPISGHATLYWYQQILGQGPKLLIQFQNNGVVDDSQLPKDRFSAERLKGVDSTLKIQPAKLEDSAVYLCASSSQGWRETQYFGPGTRLLVL.

With regard to this clonotype: A much larger clone differs from this one at a single base, so this may be a read error. The chain has TRBV29-1 and TRBJ2-3; D remains ambiguous. CDR3 length: 12 residues. Trimming took off 6 bases at V and 2 bases at J, with 9 bases between the two ends. CDR1 SQVTM and CDR2 ANQGSEA come from the germline V gene. CDR3 amino acids: CSVLTNTDTQYF. Written as DNA, the CDR3 is TGCAGCGTCTTGACAAACACAGATACGCAGTATTTT.

This clonotype was detected a few times. The V call is TRBV3-1, the J call TRBJ2-5, with 9 positions matching TRBD1. Trimming at V came to 2 bases and at J to 5 bases, leaving 15 bases not matched to a gene. The CDR3 consists of 18 residues. Germline V gene sequence: CDR1 LGHDT, CDR2 YNNKEL (reference sequence). This chain's CDR3 is CASSQLVTVGTGMETQYF. Here the CDR3 DNA reads TGTGCCAGCAGCCAATTGGTTACGGTCGGGACAGGGATGGAGACCCAGTACTTC.

In its sample, this clonotype was seen a few times. In DNA form, the CDR3 reads TGTGCCAGCAGTGAAGGAGGTTTTAGGAATACGCAGTTCTTC. Its translation: CASSEGGFRNTQFF. V usage is TRBV25-1 and J usage is TRBJ2-1, with D possibly being TRBD2 (5 bases). The CDR3 has 14 residues. Trimming removed 2 bases from V and 12 bases from J, with 17 bases in between. Germline V gene data show CDR1 as MGHDK and CDR2 as SYGVNS.

This chain uses TRBV5-1 with TRBJ2-7; 7 positions match TRBD2. Germline V gene lookup returns CDR1 SGHRS and CDR2 YFSETQ. The CDR3 runs 14 residues. Losses at the gene ends were 4 bases for V and 3 bases for J; bases not matched to a gene: 7. CDR3 nucleotides: TGCGCCAGCAGCCCCTCAGCGGGGATCTACGAGCAGTACTTC. As protein: CASSPSAGIYEQYF.

This clonotype was observed a few times. This sequence joins TRBV3-1 and TRBJ2-7; D unclear. CDR3 length equals 13 residues. CDR1 LGHDT and CDR2 YNNKEL come from the germline V gene (reference sequence). V dropped 4 bases and J dropped 3 bases, with 10 bases sitting between them. Here the CDR3 reads CASSPTGRYEQYF. CDR3 nucleotide sequence: TGTGCCAGCAGCCCCACCGGACGCTACGAGCAGTACTTC.

V gene TRBV12-3 or TRBV12-4 combines with J gene TRBJ2-1; possible D gene TRBD1, 5 bases. This CDR3 spans 15 amino acids. V was clipped by 3 bases and J by 6 bases, with 15 bases between them. Written as DNA, the CDR3 is TGTGCCAGCAGTTTGGGGCAGGGATGGGGCAATGAGCAGTTCTTC. Its translation is CASSLGQGWGNEQFF.